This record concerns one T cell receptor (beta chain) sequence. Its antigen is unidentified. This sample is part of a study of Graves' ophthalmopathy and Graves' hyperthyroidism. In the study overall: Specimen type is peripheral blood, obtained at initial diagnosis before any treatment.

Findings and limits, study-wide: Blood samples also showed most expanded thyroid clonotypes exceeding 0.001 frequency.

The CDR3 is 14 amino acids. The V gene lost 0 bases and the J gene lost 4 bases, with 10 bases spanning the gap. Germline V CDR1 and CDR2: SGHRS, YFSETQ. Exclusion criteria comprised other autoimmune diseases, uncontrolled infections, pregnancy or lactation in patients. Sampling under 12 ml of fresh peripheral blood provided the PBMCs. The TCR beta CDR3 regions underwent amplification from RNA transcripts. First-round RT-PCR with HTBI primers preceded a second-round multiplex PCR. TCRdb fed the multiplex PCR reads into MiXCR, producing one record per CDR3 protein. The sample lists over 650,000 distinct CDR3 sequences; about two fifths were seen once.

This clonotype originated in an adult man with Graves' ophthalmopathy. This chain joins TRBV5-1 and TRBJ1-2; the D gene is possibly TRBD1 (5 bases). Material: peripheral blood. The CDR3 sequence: CASSLVGDTYGYTF. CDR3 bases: TGCGCCAGCAGCTTGGTAGGGGATACCTATGGCTACACCTTC. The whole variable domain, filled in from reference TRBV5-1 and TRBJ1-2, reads KAGVTQTPRYLIKTRGQQVTLSCSPISGHRSVSWYQQTPGQGLQFLFEYFSETQRNKGNFPGRFSGRQFSNSRSEMNVSTLELGDSALYLCASSLVGDTYGYTFGSGTRLTVV.